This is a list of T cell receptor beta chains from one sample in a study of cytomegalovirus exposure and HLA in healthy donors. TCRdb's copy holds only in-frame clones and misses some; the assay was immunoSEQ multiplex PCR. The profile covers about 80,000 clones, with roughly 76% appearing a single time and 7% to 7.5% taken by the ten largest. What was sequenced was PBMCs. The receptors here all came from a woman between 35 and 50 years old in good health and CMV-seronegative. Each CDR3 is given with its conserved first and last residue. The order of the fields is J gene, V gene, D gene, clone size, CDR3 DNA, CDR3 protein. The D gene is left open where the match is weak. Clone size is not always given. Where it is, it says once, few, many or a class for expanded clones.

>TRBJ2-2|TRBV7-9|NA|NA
TGTGCCAGCAGCAAAGAACAGGTCGCCGGGGAGCTGTTTTTT
CASSKEQVAGELFF
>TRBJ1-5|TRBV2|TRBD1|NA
TGTGCCAGCAGTGATGCGGGGGACAGGGGGCGATCGGAGCAGCCCCAGCATTTT
CASSDAGDRGRSEQPQHF
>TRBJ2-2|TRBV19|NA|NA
TGTGCCAGTAGTTTTAGACGGGCCGGGGAGCTGTTTTTT
CASSFRRAGELFF
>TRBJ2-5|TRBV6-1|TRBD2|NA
TGTGCCACCGGGACTAGCGGAACGGAGACCCAGTACTTC
CATGTSGTETQYF
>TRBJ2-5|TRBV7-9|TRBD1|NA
TGTGCCAGCAGCCCCGAGGACAGGGGGCCGGGGGAGACCCAGTACTTC
CASSPEDRGPGETQYF
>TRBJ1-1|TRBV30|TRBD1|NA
TGTGCCTGGAGGGACAGGAGAATTGGTGAAGCTTTCTTT
CAWRDRRIGEAFF
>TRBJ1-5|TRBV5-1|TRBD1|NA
TGCGCCAGCAGTCCCGGGACAGGGGTCCCCTGGCCCCAGCATTTT
CASSPGTGVPWPQHF
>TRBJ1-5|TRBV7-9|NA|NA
TGTGCCAGCAGCTTAGGCAGGGAAAGCAATCAGCCCCAGCATTTT
CASSLGRESNQPQHF
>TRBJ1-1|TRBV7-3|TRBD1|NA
TGTGCCAGCAGCGGGGGGACAGGGCCCTTCGTGAACACTGAAGCTTTCTTT
CASSGGTGPFVNTEAFF
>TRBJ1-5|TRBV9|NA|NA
TGTGCCAGTTCACTCGGGGATAGCAATCAGCCCCAGCATTTT
CASSLGDSNQPQHF
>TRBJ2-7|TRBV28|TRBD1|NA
TGTGCCAGCAGTTCCCCCGGGACAGCGTCCTACGAGCAGTACTTC
CASSSPGTASYEQYF
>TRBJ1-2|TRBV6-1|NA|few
TGTGCCAGCAGTGAAGGACGGGTGACCTACTTC
CASSEGRVTYF
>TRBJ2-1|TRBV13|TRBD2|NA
TGTGCCAGCATAGCGACTAGCGGAGACAATGAGCAGTTCTTC
CASIATSGDNEQFF
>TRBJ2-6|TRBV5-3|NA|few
TGTGCCAGAAGCCAGGCCACCCACCCCCCGATGGGCTCTGGGGCCAACGTCCTGACTTTC
CARSQATHPPMGSGANVLTF
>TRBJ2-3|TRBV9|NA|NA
TGTGCCAGCAGCGTAGAGGGGACTCCGGGGGATACGCAGTATTTT
CASSVEGTPGDTQYF
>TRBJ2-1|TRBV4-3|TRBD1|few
TGCGCCAGCAGCCCCGGACAGGGCTGGGATGAGCAGTTCTTC
CASSPGQGWDEQFF
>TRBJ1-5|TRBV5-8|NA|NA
TGTGCCAGCAGCTTCGGGGGGGTTTATCAGCCCCAGCATTTT
CASSFGGVYQPQHF
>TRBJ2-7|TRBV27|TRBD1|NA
TGTGCCAGCAGTTTATCTGTGGGACAGGGTTACGAGCAGTACTTC
CASSLSVGQGYEQYF
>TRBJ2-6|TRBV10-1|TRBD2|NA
TGCGCCAGCAAGCGGGACGGGTCTGGGGCCAACGTCCTGACTTTC
CASKRDGSGANVLTF
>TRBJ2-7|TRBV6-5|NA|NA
TGTGCCAGCAGTACCGGTGGCTACGAGCAGTACTTC
CASSTGGYEQYF
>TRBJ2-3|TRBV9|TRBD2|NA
TGTGCCAGCAGCAGACACAGTGGGAGGGTAGATACGCAGTATTTT
CASSRHSGRVDTQYF
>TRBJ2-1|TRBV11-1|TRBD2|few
TGTGCCAGCAGCTTAAGTAGCGGGGGGCCGTTAGTTTCCTACAATGAGCAGTTCTTC
CASSLSSGGPLVSYNEQFF
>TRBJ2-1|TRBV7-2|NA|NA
TGTGCCAGCAGCGCCTCTAGCAGTGTCTCCTACAATGAGCAGTTCTTC
CASSASSSVSYNEQFF
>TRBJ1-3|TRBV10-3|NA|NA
TGTGCCATCAGTCCGCCGGGAGAAGGAAACACCATATATTTT
CAISPPGEGNTIYF
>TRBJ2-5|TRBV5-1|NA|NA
TGCGCCAGCAGCTTGGGAGGCGGGATGCAAGAGACCCAGTACTTC
CASSLGGGMQETQYF
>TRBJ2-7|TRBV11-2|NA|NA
TGTGCCAGCAGCTTAGAAGGGGTCCACGGCGTGCAGTACTTC
CASSLEGVHGVQYF
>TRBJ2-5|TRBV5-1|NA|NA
TGCGCCAGCAGCTTGGACAGGGCCGTCAAGACCCAGTACTTC
CASSLDRAVKTQYF
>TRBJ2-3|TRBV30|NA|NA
TGTGCCTTTACAAGATTACAGAGCACAGATACGCAGTATTTT
CAFTRLQSTDTQYF
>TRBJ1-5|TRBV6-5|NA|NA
TGTGCCAGCAGTTACTCCAGGGACATCAATCAGCCCCAGCATTTT
CASSYSRDINQPQHF
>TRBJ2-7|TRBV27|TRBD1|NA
TGTGCCAGCAGTTTGACAGGGTATTACGAGCAGTACTTC
CASSLTGYYEQYF
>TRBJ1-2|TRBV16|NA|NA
TGTGCCAGCAGCCAACAAAAACAGGGTAACTATGGCTACACCTTC
CASSQQKQGNYGYTF
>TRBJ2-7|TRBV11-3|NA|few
TGTGCCAGCAGCCGGGGGGGACAGTCCCCCTACGAGCAGTACTTC
CASSRGGQSPYEQYF
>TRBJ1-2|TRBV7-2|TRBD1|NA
TGTGCCAGCAGCTTAGCGTGGGGGACAGCCTATGGCTACACCTTC
CASSLAWGTAYGYTF
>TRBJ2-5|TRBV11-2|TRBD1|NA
TGTGCCAGCAGATCCGGGACAGGGGGGCAAGAGACCCAGTACTTC
CASRSGTGGQETQYF
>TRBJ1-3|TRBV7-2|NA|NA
TGTGCCAGCAGCTTAAATTTAGGGGTTGGAAACACCATATATTTT
CASSLNLGVGNTIYF
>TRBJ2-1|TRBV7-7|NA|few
TGTGCTAGCAGCTCCGGGACAACCTCCTACAATGAGCAGTTCTTC
CASSSGTTSYNEQFF
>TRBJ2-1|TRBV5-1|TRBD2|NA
TGCGCCAGCAGCTCGGGACTAGCGGGATACAATGAGCAGTTCTTC
CASSSGLAGYNEQFF
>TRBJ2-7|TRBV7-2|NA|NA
TGTGCCAGCAGCTCCGCCCCAGGTCCCTACGAGCAGTACTTC
CASSSAPGPYEQYF
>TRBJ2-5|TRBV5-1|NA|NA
TGCGCCAGCAGCTTGGGGGGCCGAGGGACAAAACAAGAGACCCAGTACTTC
CASSLGGRGTKQETQYF
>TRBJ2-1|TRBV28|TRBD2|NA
TGTGCCACCGGACTAGCGGACTACAATGAGCAGTTCTTC
CATGLADYNEQFF
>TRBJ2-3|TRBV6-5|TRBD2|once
TGTGCCAGCAGTACTGGGACGGGGGGGTTAGATACGCAGTATTTT
CASSTGTGGLDTQYF
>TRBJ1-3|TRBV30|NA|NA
TGTGCCTGGAGGGCTGGGGGGAGTATATCTGGAAACACCATATATTTT
CAWRAGGSISGNTIYF
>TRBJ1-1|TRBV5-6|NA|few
TGTGCCAGCAAAAGGGGACAAGAAGCTTTCTTT
CASKRGQEAFF
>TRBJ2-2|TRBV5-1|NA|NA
TGCGCCAGCAGAAAGGGGATCGGGGAGCTGTTTTTT
CASRKGIGELFF
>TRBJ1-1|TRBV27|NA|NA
TGTGCCAGCAGTTTAGAGGCCTGGAACACTGAAGCTTTCTTT
CASSLEAWNTEAFF
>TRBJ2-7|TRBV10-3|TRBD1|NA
TGTGCCGCCCAAGACGCGAGACAGGGGGCATCGATGGACGAGCAGTACTTC
CAAQDARQGASMDEQYF
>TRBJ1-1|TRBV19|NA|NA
TGTGCCAGTAGTATCGCAGGGGAATCATTGAAAGCTTTCTTT
CASSIAGESLKAFF
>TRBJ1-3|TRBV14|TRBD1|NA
TGTGCCAGCAGCCAAGACCGACAGGGGGTCTTTCTTAGGAGCTCTGGAAACACCATATATTTT
CASSQDRQGVFLRSSGNTIYF
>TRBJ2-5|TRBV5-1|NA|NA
TGCGCCAGCAGCTTGATCTCCGGAGAGACCCAGTACTTC
CASSLISGETQYF
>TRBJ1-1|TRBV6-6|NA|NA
TGTGCCAGCAGTACGCAGGGATTCGCTGAAGCTTTCTTT
CASSTQGFAEAFF
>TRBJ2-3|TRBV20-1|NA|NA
TGCAGTGGAGGGACAGATACGCAGTATTTT
CSGGTDTQYF
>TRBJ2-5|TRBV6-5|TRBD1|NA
TGTGCCAGCAGGATGACAGGGGCGGGTGAGCAGTACTTC
CASRMTGAGEQYF